This T cell receptor (beta chain) was found in a study of T cell responses to AZD1222 COVID-19 vaccine. Germline lookup yields CDR1 LGHDT and CDR2 YNNKEL (reference sequence). The V and J ends lost 1 base and 1 base, in that order; junction bases with no gene match: 2. The CDR3 has 17 residues. On this clone: Its antigen remains unknown.

Pooling of second doses given at about 4 or about 12 weeks was done. The data were produced by immunoSEQ multiplex PCR, yet TCRdb's version contains in-frame clones alone and is incomplete. The table lists tens of thousands of clones, roughly 90% of them singletons, with about an eighth in the top ten. General study points: Females made up more of the donors, who were largely white British, and clonal diversity may have come out too low. When two AZD1222 doses had been given, Spike-specific TCR breadth and depth rose.

The sample in question was peripheral blood, obtained 28 days after the second AZD1222 dose. The clonotype comes from an adult who received the AZD1222 COVID-19 vaccine. V usage is TRBV3-1 (or the pseudogene TRBV3-2) and J usage is TRBJ2-5; 14 bases align to TRBD2. The CDR3 region is CASSQGGTSGSQETQYF. The CDR3 coding sequence is TGTGCCAGCAGCCAAGGGGGGACTAGCGGGAGCCAAGAGACCCAGTACTTC.